Below are 10 T cell receptor beta chains sequenced from a single sample in a study of blood T cells in healthy people across ages. Next came a second PCR, run for about 6 to 11 cycles, which used a sample-barcoded 5' primer along with a J-beta primer mix. A single record per CDR3 protein comes from TCRdb applying MiXCR to the 5' RACE reads. The sample records roughly 860,000 distinct CDR3 sequences, about 59% being singletons. Sequenced sample: blood. Source of these receptors: a man under 40 in good health.

The J gene is TRBJ1-1, the V gene TRBV28, with 7 bases matching TRBD1. Trimming at V came to 5 bases and at J to 4 bases, leaving 7 bases not matched to a gene. The CDR3 loop spans 14 amino acids. Germline V gene lookup returns CDR1 MDHEN and CDR2 SYDVKM. The CDR3 spells CASSQGQLGTEAFF. CDR3 bases: TGTGCCAGCAGTCAGGGACAGCTGGGCACTGAAGCTTTCTTT.

This clonotype has more than one count but fewer than ten. The rearrangement links TRBV7-9 to TRBJ1-5; 10 bases line up with TRBD1. Germline loops: CDR1 SEHNR, CDR2 FQNEAQ (reference sequence). The CDR3 has 15 residues. V lost 6 bases and J lost 3; bases outside the gene matches: 5. Here the CDR3 reads CASSSGTGDNQPQHF. CDR3 nucleotides: TGTGCCAGCAGTTCCGGGACAGGGGACAATCAGCCCCAGCATTTT.

A few counts support this clonotype. The chain carries TRBV29-1 and TRBJ2-5; 9 nucleotides agree with TRBD1. Germline CDR1 reads SQVTM; CDR2 reads ANQGSEA. The J segment lost 4 bases and the V segment lost 3 bases, leaving 3 bases of the junction unmatched. This CDR3 is 13 amino acids long. The CDR3, as DNA: TGCAGCGTTGACCCGACAGGGGGAGAGACCCAGTACTTC. Protein: CSVDPTGGETQYF.

The chain is built from TRBV29-1 and TRBJ2-7, with D tentatively TRBD2 (6 bases). CDR1 and CDR2 from the germline V gene are SQVTM and ANQGSEA. This CDR3 is 13 amino acids long. The V gene lost 7 bases and the J gene lost 3 bases, with 16 bases spanning the gap. The CDR3 region is CSARSGGDYEQYF. DNA of the CDR3: TGCAGCGCCCGCTCGGGCGGGGACTACGAGCAGTACTTC.

This clonotype came up a few times. The chain's CDR3 is CASREGDEQYF. CDR3 DNA: TGTGCCAGCAGGGAGGGCGACGAGCAGTACTTC. The chain recombines TRBV28 with TRBJ2-7; possible D gene TRBD2, 6 bases. Trimming took off 6 bases at V and 5 bases at J, with 8 bases between the two ends. This CDR3 region has 11 residues. CDR1 is MDHEN, CDR2 SYDVKM, per germline.

This chain links TRBV29-1 with TRBJ2-6; either TRBD1 or TRBD2 may fit D (5 bases each). The CDR3 has 13 amino acids. Germline V gene data show CDR1 as SQVTM and CDR2 as ANQGSEA. The CDR3 DNA follows: TGCGGGACCGCCTTCTCTGGGGCCAACGTCCTGACTTTC. This codes for CGTAFSGANVLTF.

This clonotype was seen a few times. This sequence joins TRBV28 and TRBJ2-1; D gene unclear. Trimming removed 5 bases from V and 4 bases from J, with 9 bases in between. Germline V CDR1 and CDR2: MDHEN, SYDVKM. The CDR3 sequence is 13 residues long. In nucleotides, the CDR3 is TGTGCCAGCAGTCCGACAAATTACAATGAGCAGTTCTTC. Protein sequence: CASSPTNYNEQFF.

The chain links TRBV4-1 to TRBJ2-4; 9 nucleotides align to TRBD1. The J call could be wrong; TRBJ2-5 is a better fit for the DNA end. This CDR3 region has 14 residues. Germline assignment: CDR1 MGHRA and CDR2 YSYEKL. The CDR3 protein is CASSQEQGAGTQYF. The CDR3 nucleotides are TGCGCCAGCAGCCAAGAACAGGGGGCAGGGACCCAGTACTTC.

In its sample, this clonotype was seen a few times. This chain uses TRBV7-2 with TRBJ1-1; TRBD1 agrees at 7 bases. Germline-derived CDR1 and CDR2 are SGHTA and FQGNSA. V lost 6 bases to trimming and J lost 1 base; unmatched junction nucleotides: 8. The CDR3 length is 15 residues. CDR3 in DNA: TGTGCCAGCAGTAAGGGGGCTGGAAGGAACACTGAAGCTTTCTTT. Its protein is CASSKGAGRNTEAFF.

V and J are TRBV15 and TRBJ1-2, with D unresolved. V lost 8 bases and J lost 5, with 21 bases in between. CDR1 LNHNV and CDR2 YYDKDF come from the germline V gene (reference sequence). The CDR3 spans 15 residues. This CDR3 reads CATGASILSPYGYTF. The CDR3, as DNA: TGTGCCACCGGTGCCTCGATCCTATCCCCTTATGGCTACACCTTC.